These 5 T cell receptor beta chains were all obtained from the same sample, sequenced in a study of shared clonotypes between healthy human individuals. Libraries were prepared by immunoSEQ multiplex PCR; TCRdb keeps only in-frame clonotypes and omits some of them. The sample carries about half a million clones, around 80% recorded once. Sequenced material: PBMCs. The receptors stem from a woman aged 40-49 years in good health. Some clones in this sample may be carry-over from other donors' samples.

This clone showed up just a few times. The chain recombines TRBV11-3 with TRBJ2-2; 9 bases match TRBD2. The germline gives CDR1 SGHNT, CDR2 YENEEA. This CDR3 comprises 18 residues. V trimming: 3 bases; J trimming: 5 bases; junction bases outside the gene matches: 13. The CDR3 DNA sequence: TGTGCCAGCAGCTTGAGTAGCGGGAGAGGTGGTAGGACCGGGGAGCTGTTTTTT. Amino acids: CASSLSSGRGGRTGELFF.

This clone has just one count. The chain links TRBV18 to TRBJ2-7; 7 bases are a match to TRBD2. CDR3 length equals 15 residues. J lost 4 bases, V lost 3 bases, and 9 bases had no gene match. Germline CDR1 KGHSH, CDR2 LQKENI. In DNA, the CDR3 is TGTGCCAGCTCACCTCGATCTAGCGGTTCTTACGAGCAGTACTTC. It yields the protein CASSPRSSGSYEQYF.

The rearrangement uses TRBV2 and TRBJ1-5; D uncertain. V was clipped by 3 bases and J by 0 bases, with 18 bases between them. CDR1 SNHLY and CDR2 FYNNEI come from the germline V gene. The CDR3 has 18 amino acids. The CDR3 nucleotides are TGTGCCAGCAGTGAGATTGTTTTCAAAATCAATAGCAATCAGCCCCAGCATTTT. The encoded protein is CASSEIVFKINSNQPQHF.

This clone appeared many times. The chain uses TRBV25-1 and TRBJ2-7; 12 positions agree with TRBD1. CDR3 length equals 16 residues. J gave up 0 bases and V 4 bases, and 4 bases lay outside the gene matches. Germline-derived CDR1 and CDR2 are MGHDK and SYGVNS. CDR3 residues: CASSGGTGGFSYEQYF. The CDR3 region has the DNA TGTGCCAGCAGTGGAGGGACAGGGGGCTTCTCCTACGAGCAGTACTTC.

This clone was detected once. CDR3 sequence: CASSDGVMGREQYF. CDR3 nucleotide sequence: TGTGCCAGCAGCGACGGGGTTATGGGCCGCGAGCAGTACTTC. The chain is built from TRBV9 and TRBJ2-7; maybe TRBD2 (5 bases). The CDR3 has 14 residues. The ends were cut back, 3 bases at V and 6 bases at J, with 16 bases in the middle. CDR1 SGDLS and CDR2 YYNGEE come from the germline V gene.